This T cell receptor (beta chain) was recorded in a study of control samples from healthy donors and cancer patients. Assay used: immunoSEQ multiplex PCR; TCRdb lists only in-frame clones, some missing. The sample consists of about 190,000 clones, around 93% of them appearing once. CDR1 and CDR2 from the germline V gene are KGHDR and SFDVKD. The CDR3 contains 16 residues. The junction had 8 bases not matched to a gene; V was cut back by 4 bases and J by 3 bases. The V and J genes are TRBV24-1 and TRBJ1-5; 7 bases are a match to TRBD1. This TCR was sampled from a man aged 25 to 40 in good health. What was sequenced was blood. The CDR3 DNA reads as TGTGCCACCAGTGACCCAGACAGGGAGTACAATCAGCCCCAGCATTTT. This gives the protein CATSDPDREYNQPQHF.